This T cell receptor (delta chain) was sequenced during a study of γδ T cells in repeated Plasmodium falciparum infection. Study-level results: One small rural Malian village, predominantly a single ethnic group, supplied the cohort.

The CDR3 runs to 17 residues. The germline gives CDR1 TSWWSYY, CDR2 QGS. Comments on this clone: Its antigen is as yet unknown. It differs at one base from a far larger clone, so likely a read error.

Vgamma9/Vdelta2+ and Vdelta2-negative gammadelta T cells were flow-sorted from PBMC for bulk sequencing. TCRdb reanalysed the multiplex PCR reads with CATT. This sample yields 85,000 to 90,000 delta-chain clones, of which 1.4% are seen a single time; over 8% belongs to the top ten. J gene calling gave no result, while the V gene is TRDV1; TRDD3, the table's D call, lacks a check against the DNA. Source material: gamma-delta T cells from blood. The receptor's source is a pool of human donors (malaria-infected and uninfected, not separated). This CDR3 reads CALGDLRYWVYTDKLIF. DNA for the CDR3: TGTGCTCTTGGGGATTTAAGGTACTGGGTTTACACCGATAAACTCATCTTC.